This T cell receptor (beta chain) emerged from a study of cytomegalovirus exposure and HLA in healthy donors. Findings and caveats of the study: Later, TCR association rates were found to vary by HLA locus, highest for DRB1 and lowest for HLA-C. Some V segments, including TRBV6-2 and TRBV6-3, were excluded as indistinguishable.

V dropped 3 bases and J dropped 1; count of bases not matched to a gene: 9. Germline lookup yields CDR1 LGHNA and CDR2 YNFKEQ. The CDR3 extends over 17 amino acids. PCR primers comprised 60 Vbeta and 13 Jbeta primers. How the authors handled the data: A later analysis tallied 65 million to 85 million unique TCR beta chains, about 11 million of them shared. Clones were sequenced by immunoSEQ multiplex PCR, and TCRdb holds only the in-frame ones, with some missing. V and J calls and clone size come straight from that table; D and trimming were deduced from the DNA. This table has around 150,000 clones, approximately 72% appearing once. A note on this clone: Its matching antigen is unknown.

The chain employs TRBV4-2 and TRBJ2-7, with 10 bases aligning to TRBD2. This clonotype was obtained from a woman between 55 and 75 years old in good health and CMV-seronegative. Sequenced input: PBMCs. DNA for the CDR3: TGTGCCAGCAGCCAGGCCGGTCAGGGACTAGCGTCCTACGAGCAGTACTTC. Translated, it gives CASSQAGQGLASYEQYF.